This TCR beta chain originates from a study of blood T cells in healthy people across ages. Whole-study results and caveats: With age, beta diversity per million T cells declined roughly linearly, significantly by over 35. Strong correlation was found linking TCR beta diversity to naive T cell percentage.

To note about this clonotype: Its target is unknown.

Each donor was a healthy Caucasian individual from Russia, aged roughly 6 to 95. CDR1 is MNHEY and CDR2 is SVGAGI in the germline V gene. This CDR3 contains 13 residues. Next came a second PCR, run for about 6 to 11 cycles, which used a sample-barcoded 5' primer along with a J-beta primer mix. Tagging of each cDNA molecule was performed by a template-switch adaptor with 12 random nucleotides. TCRdb itself ran the 5' RACE reads through MiXCR, one entry per CDR3 protein. The sample contains about 1.4 million distinct CDR3 sequences, approximately 59% of which appear only once. The specimen was blood. The source is a young man in good health. The rearrangement joins TRBV6-5 to TRBJ2-7; 7 bases align to TRBD2. Gene TRBJ2-5 matches the end of the DNA better, so the J call may be wrong. CDR3 DNA: TGTGCCAGCAGTTGGCGGGGGTCGGAGACCCAGTACTTC. Residues: CASSWRGSETQYF.